The clone carrying this T cell receptor beta chain has a count of ten or more. Antigen unknown. The sample is drawn from a study of read filtering for tumor transcriptome and immune sequencing. Turning to the study itself: RNA-seq yielded only about 75 to 1,400 TCR reads, IR-seq about 4.05 to 11 million.

Findings of the study overall: RNA-seq captured clonotypes less deeply and reliably than IR-seq.

This library used around 0.4 ug RNA and molecular barcoded adaptors spanning alpha/delta and beta/gamma chains. One entry per CDR3 protein, called by TCRdb with MiXCR from the reads. The sample has around 41,000 distinct CDR3 sequences; about an eighth are singletons. The CDR3 runs 16 residues. The V end was cut by 0 bases, the J end by 9 bases, with 21 bases between. The germline gives CDR1 SGHRS, CDR2 YFSETQ. The sequencing sample was made of a population of CD138-negative cells sorted from bone marrow. This sequence joins TRBV5-1 and TRBJ1-1; D perhaps matches TRBD1 (6 bases). This receptor was obtained from a donor aged 40 or older with multiple myeloma. The CDR3 region is CASSLASDQGSGKAFF. The DNA of the CDR3 is TGCGCCAGCAGCTTGGCCTCGGATCAGGGGTCAGGTAAAGCTTTCTTT.